These 5 T cell receptor beta chains came from one sample sequenced in a study of blood T cell repertoires in COVID-19. The data were produced by immunoSEQ multiplex PCR, yet TCRdb's version contains in-frame clones alone and is incomplete. Of roughly 200,000 clones in the sample, roughly 87% are singletons; the top ten hold less than 8%. Sequencing was performed on PBMCs or T cells enriched from blood (not recorded which). Source of these receptors: a man younger than 45 in a cohort exposed to, infected with or recovered from COVID-19 (not recorded which).

This rearrangement joins TRBV9 to TRBJ2-6, with D perhaps TRBD2 (6 bases). The length of the CDR3 is 17 residues. The V end lost 1 base, the J end lost 0 bases, and 11 bases lay between the germline ends. CDR1 and CDR2 from the germline V gene are SGDLS and YYNGEE. DNA of the CDR3: TGTGCCAGCAGCGTAATGGACTACAACTCTGGGGCCAACGTCCTGACTTTC. Translation gives CASSVMDYNSGANVLTF.

This chain connects TRBV27 to TRBJ2-3, with unresolved D. The germline V gene encodes CDR1 MNHEY and CDR2 SMNVEV (reference sequence). V was clipped by 5 bases and J by 1 base, with 16 bases between them. The CDR3 has 16 residues. The CDR3 DNA reads as TGTGCCAGCAGTCCACAACCCCCGACACGCACAGATACGCAGTATTTT. Translating it yields CASSPQPPTRTDTQYF.

This chain uses TRBV28 with TRBJ2-1; 12 bases line up with TRBD2. Germline loops: CDR1 MDHEN, CDR2 SYDVKM. The junction had 8 bases not matched to a gene; V was cut back by 5 bases and J by 9 bases. The CDR3 covers 15 residues. CDR3 protein: CASSGGTSGPTEQFF. CDR3 sequence (DNA): TGTGCCAGCAGTGGCGGGACTAGCGGGCCCACTGAGCAGTTCTTC.

The CDR3 loop is CASSSKSGGWTEAFF. The CDR3 coding sequence is TGTGCCAGCAGCTCTAAGTCAGGGGGGTGGACTGAAGCTTTCTTT. The gene calls are TRBV7-9 and TRBJ1-1, with 7 bases identical to TRBD1. The CDR3 loop spans 15 amino acids. From germline, CDR1 is SEHNR and CDR2 FQNEAQ (reference sequence). The junction had 10 bases not matched to a gene; V was cut back by 4 bases and J by 5 bases.

This chain uses TRBV11-2 with TRBJ1-1; 8 bases are a match to TRBD1. The CDR3 is made up of 14 amino acids. V shed 5 bases and J 4 bases; nucleotides not matched to a gene: 6. Germline lookup yields CDR1 SGHAT and CDR2 FQNNGV. Here the CDR3 reads CASSRRGLGTEAFF. The CDR3 DNA is TGTGCCAGCAGCCGCAGGGGGCTTGGCACTGAAGCTTTCTTT.